Sequencing of this T cell receptor (beta chain) was carried out in a study of T cell repertoires in cytomegalovirus infection. TCRdb ran MiXCR on the reads and lists one entry per CDR3 protein. This sample carries tens of thousands of distinct CDR3 sequences, roughly 22% of them seen once, and the ten largest clones take approximately 18%. In the case of this clonotype: Its antigen is unknown.

CDR1 and CDR2 (germline): KGHDR, SFDVKD. Trimming took 4 bases from V and 3 from J, leaving 9 bases between them. The CDR3 totals 13 residues. The chain uses TRBV24-1 and TRBJ2-7; D is unclear. This TCR was recovered from a human donor in good health (CMV status not recorded). Some clones in this sample may be carry-over from other donors' samples. Source material: PBMCs, sequenced either directly or after in vitro stimulation (not recorded which). The DNA of the CDR3 is TGTGCCACCAGTGACCCGGACCTCTACGAGCAGTACTTC. Translating it yields CATSDPDLYEQYF.